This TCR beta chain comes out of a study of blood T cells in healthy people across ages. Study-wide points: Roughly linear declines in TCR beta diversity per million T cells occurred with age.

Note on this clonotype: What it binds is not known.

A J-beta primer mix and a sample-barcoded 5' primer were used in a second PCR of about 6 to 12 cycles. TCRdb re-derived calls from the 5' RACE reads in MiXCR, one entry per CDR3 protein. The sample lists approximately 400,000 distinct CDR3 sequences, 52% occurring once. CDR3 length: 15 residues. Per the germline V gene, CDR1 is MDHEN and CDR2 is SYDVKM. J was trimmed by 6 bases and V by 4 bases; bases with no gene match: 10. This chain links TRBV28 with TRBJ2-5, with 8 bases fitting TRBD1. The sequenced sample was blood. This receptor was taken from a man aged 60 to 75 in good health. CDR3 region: CASSSSRGLMKTQYF. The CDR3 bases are TGTGCCAGCAGTTCCTCCAGGGGGCTCATGAAGACCCAGTACTTC.